This T cell receptor beta chain was recovered during a study of blood T cells in healthy people across ages (dated by TCRdb to between 2015 and 2016). A note on the overall study: In model experiments, roughly one uniquely barcoded TCR beta cDNA molecule per two T cells was captured by template switching. To track age-related changes in TCR beta repertoire diversity, the study relied on deep sequencing normalized with unique cDNA molecular identifiers. The donors were split into four age groups: young (average 16 years), middle-aged (39), aged (roughly 60) and long-lived (over 75). Using the same blood draw, the study looked at two additional independent replicas of 1 million unique cDNA reads for two donors, one aged 18 to 30 and the other aged 80 or older. General study outcomes and caveats: Estimates of total diversity from one million sequenced T cells were regarded as lower bounds and underestimates. Compared with the aged group, the long-lived group had more naive CD4+ T cells, fewer expanded clones and increased TCR diversity, a pattern suggesting age selection. As age increased, observed TCR beta diversity per million T cells dropped in a roughly linear way, and a significant reduction was already evident by age around 41. There was a strong correlation between observed TCR beta diversity and the percentage of naive T cells measured by flow cytometry. Conclusive comparison of naive and antigen-experienced compartments was prevented by the profiling of bulk unsorted PBMCs. Donor CMV infection status was unknown, potentially confounding age-related changes in expanded clonotypes.

Libraries came from 5' RACE. TCRdb records Illumina HiSeq 2500 as the sequencer. A second PCR of roughly 7 to 12 cycles was run with a J-beta primer mix and a sample-barcoded 5' primer. Each TCR beta cDNA molecule received a unique molecular identifier from a template-switch 5' adaptor carrying 12 random nucleotides. Each sample yielded at least 2.5 million CDR3-containing paired-end reads. The Mint cDNA synthesis kit, primed by a TRBC-specific oligonucleotide, was used to synthesize first-strand cDNA from all RNA. Following uracil-DNA glycosylase treatment, all cDNA underwent a first 18-cycle PCR with the universal primers M1SS and BC2_uni_R. In the authors' own workflow: Each sample was normalized by randomly selecting 1 million high-quality reads, each carrying a distinct molecular identifier. Reads sharing molecular identifiers were discarded rather than binned into consensus sequences. MiTCR, set to a Q25 quality threshold and the strictest error-elimination algorithm, was used for CDR3 identification, clonotype clustering and error correction. A nonparametric unseen species model with Euler transformation was used to estimate lower-bound total TCR beta diversity. TCRdb applied fastp at Q25 and MiXCR to the public reads, then kept only in-frame beta chains. CDR3 protein sequences are deduplicated, and each keeps its most common genes and DNA. TCRdb, rather than the study authors, made the V and J calls. This sample comprises some 560,000 distinct CDR3 sequences, about 27% of them detected only once. Of the sample, under 4.5% is held by the ten largest clones.

CDR1 and CDR2, looked up from the germline V gene (reference sequence), are LGHDT and YNNKEL. V lost 0 bases and J lost 6 bases; the stretch between them is 8 bases long. The CDR3 runs 14 residues from the cysteine to the phenylalanine. Left in the record is the CDR3 DNA by itself, 42 bases read in frame from the first base. This clonotype came up a few times. The specificity of this receptor is unknown. No much larger clone is present one base from it, and per-base qualities are unavailable. The roughly 39 donors, aged roughly 6 to 95 years, were systemically healthy Caucasian individuals from Russia. About 9.6 milliliters of peripheral blood were collected from each donor into EDTA-treated Vacutainer tubes. Ficoll-Paque density-gradient centrifugation was used to isolate PBMCs, with at least 7 million obtained per sample. Total RNA, at least 5 micrograms per sample, was extracted from PBMCs with Trizol reagent. The percentages of naive CD45RAhigh/CD27high T cells were determined by flow cytometry on a PBMC aliquot from every donor.

This sample also belongs to another study, concerning T cells of mothers and their children. That second publication adds: Nine systemically healthy Caucasian individuals served as donors, namely three mothers together with their six children. cDNA synthesis used all of the extracted RNA, with approximately 1.4 ug of RNA in each 15 ul reaction. In the second PCR, sample barcodes and 2-4 random nucleotides were introduced via the M1S primer. Each mother yielded over 8.5 million TCR beta CDR3 reads and each child some 3 million reads. In both related and unrelated pairs, thymic selection shapes the output of TCR recombination in a similar way, with inherited differences having only a minor effect. Normalized repertoire overlap was always found to be slightly, but never significantly, higher in related mother-child pairs than in unrelated mother-child pairs. Persistent microchimeric T cell clones were not detected, at a sensitivity of around 100 clones per million clonotypes. The study used deep NGS to compare TCR beta repertoires of mothers and children, seeking features distinguishing related mother-child pairs from unrelated individuals. Mothers averaged around 43 +/- 4 years of age and children averaged approximately 12 +/- 4 years. Libraries were sequenced on Illumina HiSeq 2000 with 100+100 nt paired-end reads after adapter ligation with NEBNext reagents. To prevent cross-contamination, the mother and child libraries were prepared a month apart and were sequenced in separate runs. Between 500,000 and 2,000,000 distinct TCR beta clonotypes were identified per donor. Naive TCR beta clonotypes were estimated from low-frequency clonotypes matched to each donor's FACS-determined naive share, without sorting.

The V and J genes are TRBV3-1 and TRBJ2-2; the D gene is not confidently resolved. The sample consisted of blood. The clonotype comes from a boy younger than 10 in good health. The CDR3 here reads CASSQDSGAGELFF. The DNA is TGTGCCAGCAGCCAAGATTCGGGTGCCGGGGAGCTGTTTTTT.